These T cell receptor beta chains were read from a single sample in a study of blood T cell repertoires in COVID-19. The table came from immunoSEQ multiplex PCR; TCRdb's copy has only in-frame clones and leaves some out. The table includes about 78,000 clones, about nine tenths detected once. The sequenced sample was peripheral blood. The source is a man aged 50-59 years with active or convalescent COVID-19. Each CDR3 is given with its conserved first and last residue. Each record gives: J gene, CDR3 length, V gene, clone size, D gene, CDR3 protein, CDR3 DNA. The D gene is left open where the match is weak. Clone size is given for some rows only: seen once, a few or many times, or a class if the clone is expanded.

J: TRBJ2-7; length: 14; V: TRBV30; size: -; D: TRBD2; CDR3: CAWSLAGGPYEQYF; DNA: TGTGCCTGGAGTTTAGCGGGGGGGCCCTACGAGCAGTACTTC
J: TRBJ1-4; length: 12; V: TRBV7-9; size: -; D: -; CDR3: CASSPTDRKLFF; DNA: TGTGCCAGCAGCCCGACTGACAGAAAACTGTTTTTT
J: TRBJ1-2; length: 13; V: TRBV12-3/TRBV12-4; size: -; D: -; CDR3: CASSPQGDYGYTF; DNA: TGTGCCAGCAGCCCACAGGGAGACTATGGCTACACCTTC
J: TRBJ1-1; length: 15; V: TRBV14; size: -; D: -; CDR3: CASSQLTVGNTEAFF; DNA: TGTGCCAGCAGCCAATTGACAGTCGGTAACACTGAAGCTTTCTTT
J: TRBJ1-2; length: 11; V: TRBV20-1; size: -; D: -; CDR3: CSARYSIGYTF; DNA: TGCAGTGCTAGATACAGTATTGGCTACACCTTC
J: TRBJ2-7; length: 15; V: TRBV25-1; size: -; D: TRBD1; CDR3: CASSESGGFGHEQYF; DNA: TGTGCCAGCAGTGAATCAGGGGGATTCGGCCACGAGCAGTACTTC
J: TRBJ2-1; length: 16; V: TRBV24-1; size: few; D: TRBD1; CDR3: CATSDPGQGSYNEQFF; DNA: TGTGCCACCAGTGATCCCGGACAGGGATCCTACAATGAGCAGTTCTTC
J: TRBJ1-1; length: 15; V: TRBV5-1; size: -; D: -; CDR3: CASSLVQRANTEAFF; DNA: TGCGCCAGCAGCTTGGTCCAGAGGGCAAACACTGAAGCTTTCTTT
J: TRBJ1-2; length: 14; V: TRBV5-1; size: -; D: TRBD1; CDR3: CASSRNRGEDGYTF; DNA: TGCGCCAGCAGCCGTAACAGGGGTGAAGATGGCTACACCTTC
J: TRBJ2-3; length: 13; V: TRBV5-4; size: -; D: -; CDR3: CASSLAGEDTQYF; DNA: TGTGCCAGCAGCTTGGCCGGGGAAGATACGCAGTATTTT
J: TRBJ1-1; length: 15; V: TRBV6-6; size: -; D: -; CDR3: CASSRGQWGNTEAFF; DNA: TGTGCCAGCAGCAGAGGACAGTGGGGGAACACTGAAGCTTTCTTT
J: TRBJ2-1; length: 16; V: TRBV9; size: -; D: TRBD2; CDR3: CASSVGLAGGYNEQFF; DNA: TGTGCCAGCAGCGTTGGACTAGCGGGGGGGTACAATGAGCAGTTCTTC
J: TRBJ1-1; length: 13; V: TRBV12-3/TRBV12-4; size: -; D: -; CDR3: CASRGLMNTEAFF; DNA: TGTGCCAGCAGGGGACTTATGAACACTGAAGCTTTCTTT
J: TRBJ2-1; length: 13; V: TRBV9; size: -; D: -; CDR3: CASSVWGVDEQFF; DNA: TGTGCCAGCAGCGTTTGGGGCGTGGATGAGCAGTTCTTC
J: TRBJ1-4; length: 14; V: TRBV7-6; size: few; D: TRBD1; CDR3: CASSLGQGGEKLFF; DNA: TGTGCCAGCAGCTTAGGACAGGGAGGTGAAAAACTGTTTTTT
J: TRBJ1-1; length: 13; V: TRBV5-1; size: -; D: TRBD1; CDR3: CASSPRDRVEAFF; DNA: TGCGCCAGCAGCCCGCGGGACAGGGTTGAAGCTTTCTTT
J: TRBJ2-3; length: 17; V: TRBV28; size: -; D: TRBD1; CDR3: CASSLSVDRGMTDTQYF; DNA: TGTGCCAGCAGTCTATCGGTGGACAGGGGTATGACAGATACGCAGTATTTT
J: TRBJ2-7; length: 16; V: TRBV7-2; size: -; D: TRBD1; CDR3: CASSSTGQVPQDEQYF; DNA: TGTGCCAGCAGCTCAACGGGACAGGTTCCACAGGACGAGCAGTACTTC
J: TRBJ1-2; length: 12; V: TRBV28; size: -; D: -; CDR3: CASSLSSYGYTF; DNA: TGTGCCAGCAGTTTGAGCTCCTATGGCTACACCTTC
J: TRBJ1-6; length: 14; V: TRBV5-1; size: -; D: TRBD1; CDR3: CASSSTGVSSPLHF; DNA: TGCGCCAGCAGCTCGACAGGGGTAAGTTCACCCCTCCACTTT
J: TRBJ2-7; length: 16; V: TRBV4-3; size: -; D: TRBD2; CDR3: CASSQDASGPSYEQYF; DNA: TGCGCCAGCAGCCAAGATGCTAGCGGGCCCTCCTACGAGCAGTACTTC
J: TRBJ1-2; length: 12; V: TRBV2; size: -; D: -; CDR3: CASSDGQRGYTF; DNA: TGTGCCAGCAGTGACGGACAGAGAGGCTACACCTTC
J: TRBJ1-1; length: 15; V: TRBV10-3; size: -; D: -; CDR3: CAISPGDEANTEAFF; DNA: TGTGCCATCAGTCCCGGGGATGAGGCGAACACTGAAGCTTTCTTT
J: TRBJ2-2; length: 16; V: TRBV4-3; size: -; D: TRBD2; CDR3: CASSQEPLAGAGELFF; DNA: TGCGCCAGCAGCCAAGAACCGCTAGCGGGAGCCGGGGAGCTGTTTTTT
J: TRBJ1-1; length: 17; V: TRBV5-4; size: -; D: TRBD1; CDR3: CASSPGTGGNSGTEAFF; DNA: TGTGCCAGCAGCCCCGGGACAGGGGGTAATTCTGGCACTGAAGCTTTCTTT
J: TRBJ1-2; length: 16; V: TRBV5-4; size: -; D: -; CDR3: CASSLPGEIGDYGYTF; DNA: TGTGCCAGCAGCTTGCCAGGGGAAATAGGGGATTATGGCTACACCTTC
J: TRBJ1-5; length: 14; V: TRBV2; size: -; D: -; CDR3: CASRAGPEGQPQHF; DNA: TGTGCCAGCAGGGCGGGACCTGAGGGTCAGCCCCAGCATTTT
J: TRBJ2-1; length: 16; V: TRBV7-6; size: -; D: -; CDR3: CASSLAQPHVYNEQFF; DNA: TGTGCCAGCAGCTTAGCACAGCCCCACGTCTACAATGAGCAGTTCTTC
J: TRBJ2-5; length: 14; V: TRBV7-9; size: -; D: -; CDR3: CASSLAGTTETQYF; DNA: TGTGCCAGCAGCTTAGCGGGGACAACAGAGACCCAGTACTTC
J: TRBJ2-5; length: 13; V: TRBV7-8; size: -; D: TRBD1; CDR3: CASSMGQWETQYF; DNA: TGTGCCAGCAGTATGGGACAGTGGGAGACCCAGTACTTC
J: TRBJ1-3; length: 12; V: TRBV7-8; size: -; D: -; CDR3: CASSLVLDTIYF; DNA: TGTGCCAGCAGCTTAGTCCTTGACACCATATATTTT
J: TRBJ1-5; length: 15; V: TRBV19; size: -; D: -; CDR3: CASTPGGYSNQPQHF; DNA: TGTGCCAGTACTCCTGGAGGTTATAGCAATCAGCCCCAGCATTTT